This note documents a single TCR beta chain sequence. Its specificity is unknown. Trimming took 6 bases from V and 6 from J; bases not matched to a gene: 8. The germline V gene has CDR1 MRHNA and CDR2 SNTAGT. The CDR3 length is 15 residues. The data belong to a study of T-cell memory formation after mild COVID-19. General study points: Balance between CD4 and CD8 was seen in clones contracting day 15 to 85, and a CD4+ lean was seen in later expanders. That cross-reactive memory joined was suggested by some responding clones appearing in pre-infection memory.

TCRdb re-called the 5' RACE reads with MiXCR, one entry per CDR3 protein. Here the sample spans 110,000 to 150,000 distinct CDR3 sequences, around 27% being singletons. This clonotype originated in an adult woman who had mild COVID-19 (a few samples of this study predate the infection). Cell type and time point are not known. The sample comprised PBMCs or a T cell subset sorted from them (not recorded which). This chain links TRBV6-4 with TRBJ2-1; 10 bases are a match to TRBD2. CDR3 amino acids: CASSVLAGSINEQFF. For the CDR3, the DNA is TGTGCCAGCAGCGTACTAGCGGGAAGTATCAATGAGCAGTTCTTC.